Below, 9 T cell receptor beta chains from the same sample are listed, as sequenced in a study of T cell responses to AZD1222 COVID-19 vaccine. Data came from immunoSEQ multiplex PCR; TCRdb stores just in-frame clones and leaves some out. This sample has around 89,000 clones, with around 91% found just once. The starting material was peripheral blood, obtained 28 days after the second AZD1222 dose. All receptors derive from an adult who received the AZD1222 COVID-19 vaccine.

This chain uses TRBV29-1 with TRBJ1-1; D unresolved. Germline-derived CDR1 and CDR2 are SQVTM and ANQGSEA. The CDR3 runs to 11 residues. Trimming pared 6 bases from V and 8 bases from J, leaving 13 bases between. The CDR3 reads CSVQRRLEAFF. CDR3 DNA sequence: TGCAGCGTCCAGAGACGGCTAGAAGCTTTCTTT.

CDR3 sequence reads: CASSPTHSGANVLTF. Written as DNA, the CDR3 is TGTGCCAGCAGCCCCACCCACTCTGGGGCCAACGTCCTGACTTTC. The chain combines TRBV3-1 (or the pseudogene TRBV3-2) with TRBJ2-6; D gene unclear. CDR3 length equals 15 residues. Germline V gene lookup returns CDR1 LGHDT and CDR2 YNNKEL (reference sequence). Trimming removed 4 bases at V and 0 bases at J, with 7 bases between.

Only one count was recorded for this clone. V and J are TRBV4-1 and TRBJ1-6; possible D gene TRBD1, 5 bases. Trimming shortened V by 1 base and J by 13 bases, and 5 bases separated the two germline ends. The CDR3 loop spans 11 amino acids. Germline CDR1 and CDR2: MGHRA and YSYEKL. The CDR3 loop reads CASSQGGPLHF. The CDR3 DNA follows: TGCGCCAGCAGCCAAGGGGGGCCCCTCCACTTT.

This clone was found once. The rearrangement joins TRBV7-2 to TRBJ2-7; TRBD2 matches 9 bases. The germline V gene has CDR1 SGHTA and CDR2 FQGNSA. V was pared by 1 base and J by 6 bases, with 10 bases of the junction left unmatched. The CDR3 has 16 amino acids. The CDR3 spells CASSLVQRGARGEQYF. DNA for the CDR3: TGTGCCAGCAGCTTAGTTCAGCGGGGGGCTCGGGGCGAGCAGTACTTC.

This sequence joins TRBV19 and TRBJ1-1; a weak D match, TRBD1 (5 bases). V was shortened by 1 base and J by 3 bases, with 6 bases between the two germline ends. Per the germline V gene, CDR1 is LNHDA and CDR2 is SQIVND (reference sequence). This CDR3 region has 13 residues. CDR3 sequence: CASSIVGDTEAFF. In nucleotides, the CDR3 is TGTGCCAGTAGTATAGTAGGGGACACTGAAGCTTTCTTT.

The V gene is TRBV5-6, the J gene TRBJ1-6; D is ambiguous. The CDR3 covers 15 residues. Germline V CDR1 and CDR2: SGHDT, YYEEEE. V lost 3 bases and J lost 2, with 9 bases in between. As DNA, the CDR3 is TGTGCCAGCAGCTCAGGAAGCACCTATAATTCACCCCTCCACTTT. This gives the protein CASSSGSTYNSPLHF.

This chain joins TRBV5-4 and TRBJ1-6; no clear D gene. There are 13 residues in the CDR3. The V end was cut by 0 bases, the J end by 9 bases, with 7 bases between. Germline CDR1 and CDR2: SGHNT and YYREEE (reference sequence). The CDR3 region has the DNA TGTGCCAGCAGCTTGGATCTATCTTCACCCCTCCACTTT. This encodes CASSLDLSSPLHF.

The chain joins TRBV9 to TRBJ2-3; no firm D call. Trimming removed 3 bases from V and 4 bases from J, with 15 bases in between. The CDR3 runs to 15 residues. Germline loops: CDR1 SGDLS, CDR2 YYNGEE. The CDR3 sequence: CASSATDDWADTQYF. CDR3 DNA sequence: TGTGCCAGCAGCGCTACGGACGACTGGGCAGATACGCAGTATTTT. The full variable domain, completed using reference TRBV9 and TRBJ2-3, is DSGVTQTPKHLITATGQRVTLRCSPRSGDLSVYWYQQSLDQGLQFLIQYYNGEERAKGNILERFSAQQFPDLHSELNLSSLELGDSALYFCASSATDDWADTQYFGPGTRLTVL.

This sequence joins TRBV7-3 and TRBJ2-7; the D is unclear. Germline CDR1 reads SGHTA; CDR2 reads FQGTGA. V was trimmed by 2 bases and J by 1 base, leaving 6 bases between them. The CDR3 runs to 13 residues. The CDR3 nucleotides read TGTGCCAGCAGCTTACAGGAGTCCTACGAGCAGTACTTC. Its translation is CASSLQESYEQYF.